A selection of T cell receptor beta chains follows, all from one sample in a study of T cell responses to AZD1222 COVID-19 vaccine. Assay used: immunoSEQ multiplex PCR; TCRdb lists only in-frame clones, some missing. The data hold roughly 110,000 clones, with less than 95% observed a single time. The sequences come from peripheral blood, collected 28 days after the second AZD1222 dose. The receptors here all came from an adult who received the AZD1222 COVID-19 vaccine. Each CDR3 is given with its conserved first and last residue. D genes are given only for firm matches. Size is omitted from some rows. Given values are once, few, many or a class for expanded clones.

>NA|TRBJ2-3|TRBV6-5|NA
CASSYSRPSTDTQYF
TGTGCCAGCAGTTACTCGCGGCCGAGCACAGATACGCAGTATTTT
>NA|TRBJ2-7|TRBV7-2|NA
CASSFSVLSSYEQYF
TGTGCCAGCAGCTTTTCGGTCCTTAGCTCCTACGAGCAGTACTTC
>NA|TRBJ2-7|TRBV9|NA
CASSVGTRDYEQYF
TGTGCCAGCAGCGTAGGAACCAGGGACTACGAGCAGTACTTC
>NA|TRBJ2-7|TRBV6-2/TRBV6-3|NA
CASSYSDSSAYEQYF
TGTGCCAGCAGTTACTCCGACAGTTCGGCCTACGAGCAGTACTTC
>NA|TRBJ2-6|TRBV6-5|NA
CATVPSGANVLTF
TGTGCCACCGTCCCTTCGGGGGCCAACGTCCTGACTTTC
>TRBD2|TRBJ2-3|TRBV2|NA
CAKGTSGAVPTQYF
TGTGCCAAAGGAACTAGCGGGGCCGTTCCTACGCAGTATTTT
>NA|TRBJ2-7|TRBV6-5|NA
CASSYYEQYF
TGTGCCAGCAGTTACTACGAGCAGTACTTC
>NA|TRBJ1-2|TRBV2|NA
CASSTEYGYTF
TGTGCCAGCAGTACGGAGTATGGCTACACCTTC
>NA|TRBJ2-7|TRBV7-9|NA
CASSLLAGASSYEQYF
TGTGCCAGCAGCTTATTGGCGGGGGCGAGCTCCTACGAGCAGTACTTC
>TRBD1|TRBJ2-5|TRBV14|few
CASSLDRDHGTETQYF
TGTGCCAGCAGCCTCGACAGGGATCACGGTACAGAGACCCAGTACTTC
>NA|TRBJ1-4|TRBV2|NA
CASTPAGLANEKLFF
TGTGCCAGCACCCCGGCGGGTTTAGCTAATGAAAAACTGTTTTTT
>TRBD1|TRBJ1-2|TRBV6-2/TRBV6-3|NA
CASSSQDAGGANYGYTF
TGTGCCAGCAGTTCACAGGACGCAGGGGGAGCTAACTATGGCTACACCTTC
>TRBD2|TRBJ2-1|TRBV6-4|NA
CASSPSGGHNEQFF
TGTGCCAGCAGTCCTAGCGGGGGGCACAATGAGCAGTTCTTC
>TRBD1|TRBJ1-6|TRBV7-2|NA
CASSLNRGPRSPLHF
TGTGCCAGCAGCCTCAACAGGGGGCCTAGATCACCCCTCCACTTT
>NA|TRBJ1-6|TRBV4-1|NA
CASSQDGGQRSYNSPLHF
TGCGCCAGCAGCCAAGATGGCGGACAGCGCTCCTATAATTCACCCCTCCACTTT
>NA|TRBJ2-7|TRBV23-1|once
CASSHRYEQYF
TGCGCCAGCAGTCACCGATACGAGCAGTACTTC
>TRBD1|TRBJ1-2|TRBV5-1|once
CASTPDRAGYGYTF
TGCGCCAGCACCCCGGACAGGGCTGGCTATGGCTACACCTTC
>NA|TRBJ2-3|TRBV6-1|NA
CASSELLSTDTQYF
TGTGCCAGCAGTGAGCTACTCAGCACAGATACGCAGTATTTT
>NA|TRBJ2-1|TRBV7-3|NA
CASKESTPLYNEQFF
TGTGCCAGCAAGGAATCTACCCCCCTCTACAATGAGCAGTTCTTC
>NA|TRBJ1-5|TRBV12-3/TRBV12-4|once
CASTQGHQPQHF
TGTGCCAGCACCCAGGGTCATCAGCCCCAGCATTTT
>NA|TRBJ2-7|TRBV7-2|NA
CASSLGGLQYF
TGTGCCAGCAGCTTAGGGGGGTTGCAGTACTTC
>NA|TRBJ2-7|TRBV27|NA
CASSPQRVPYEQYF
TGTGCCAGCAGTCCCCAGAGAGTCCCCTACGAGCAGTACTTC
>NA|TRBJ1-2|TRBV7-9|NA
CASSPTGGESGGYTF
TGTGCCAGCAGCCCTACAGGTGGGGAATCAGGAGGCTACACCTTC
>TRBD1|TRBJ2-5|TRBV27|NA
CASASGTGSRETQYF
TGTGCCAGCGCTTCCGGGACAGGGTCTAGAGAGACCCAGTACTTC